This is a list of T cell receptor beta chains from one sample in a study of cytomegalovirus exposure and HLA in healthy donors. The table came from immunoSEQ multiplex PCR; TCRdb's copy has only in-frame clones and leaves some out. The sample consists of roughly 220,000 clones, 75% to 95% of them appearing once. Sequencing was carried out using PBMCs. The receptor set was obtained from a young woman in good health and CMV-seronegative. Both conserved end residues are part of each CDR3. D genes are given only for firm matches. The size field is filled for only some rows; it gives once, few, many or a size class.

v_gene	j_gene	abundance	d_gene	CDR3nt	CDR3aa
TRBV5-4	TRBJ2-1	.	TRBD1	TGTGCCAGCAGTCTTAAAACAGGGGGTGAGCTACACGATGAGCAGTTCTTC	CASSLKTGGELHDEQFF
TRBV6-5	TRBJ2-1	.	.	TGTGCCAGCAGTTACCTTCGTACACGCTCCTACAATGAGCAGTTCTTC	CASSYLRTRSYNEQFF
TRBV19	TRBJ1-2	.	TRBD1	TGTGCCAGTAGTTCCGGACAGGGGGGTGGCTACACCTTC	CASSSGQGGGYTF
TRBV25-1	TRBJ2-7	few	.	TGTGCCAGCTCCTTCCGGTCTTCTGGCGAGCAGTACTTC	CASSFRSSGEQYF
TRBV20-1	TRBJ1-1	.	.	TGCAGCTCACTAAGAAATTTTGCGGCTTTCTTT	CSSLRNFAAFF
TRBV2	TRBJ2-5	.	.	TGTGCCAGCAGTGAGGAGGTAGAGACCCAGTACTTC	CASSEEVETQYF
TRBV7-2	TRBJ2-3	once	.	TGTGCCAGCAGCTTATCTCCCCCCTCAGATACGCAGTATTTT	CASSLSPPSDTQYF
TRBV27	TRBJ1-6	.	.	TGTGCCAGCAGTTGGGTACCAGGATTAAATAATTCACCCCTCCACTTT	CASSWVPGLNNSPLHF
TRBV28	TRBJ2-1	.	.	TGTGCCAGCAGTTCAACCAGGGATGAGCAGTTCTTC	CASSSTRDEQFF
TRBV4-2	TRBJ1-2	few	TRBD1	TGTGCCAGCAGCCACGGACAGGGGGCGCGTCACTATGGCTACACCTTC	CASSHGQGARHYGYTF
TRBV19	TRBJ1-2	.	.	TGTGCCAGTTGGCACGGGGGGACGCCTGATGGCTACACCTTC	CASWHGGTPDGYTF
TRBV6-6	TRBJ2-2	.	.	TGTGCCAGCAGGACAGAAGCGAACACCGGGGAGCTGTTTTTT	CASRTEANTGELFF
TRBV5-4	TRBJ2-2	once	.	TGTGCCAGCAGCCCGAACGGACCGGGAGACACCGGGGAGCTGTTTTTT	CASSPNGPGDTGELFF
TRBV28	TRBJ2-2	.	.	TGTGCCAGCAGCCGTAGTCGGGAGCTGTTTTTT	CASSRSRELFF
TRBV30	TRBJ1-2	.	TRBD1	TGTGCCTGGAGAGCGACTGGGGGACAGGGCTACACCTTC	CAWRATGGQGYTF
TRBV11-2	TRBJ1-4	.	.	TGTGCCAGCAGCCGTGCGGGACGCGAGGATACTAATGAAAAACTGTTTTTT	CASSRAGREDTNEKLFF
TRBV6-5	TRBJ2-1	.	.	TGTGCCAGCAGTTCCGCCGCCCACAGGGTGAGGTTCTTC	CASSSAAHRVRFF
TRBV4-2	TRBJ2-3	.	TRBD2	TGTGCCAGCAGCCAAGGGGGGTCTAGCGGGAGGGCCGTGCAAGATACGCAGTATTTT	CASSQGGSSGRAVQDTQYF
TRBV2	TRBJ2-2	once	TRBD1	TGTGCCCGAAGGACAGGGACGGTTGGCACCGGGGAGCTGTTTTTT	CARRTGTVGTGELFF
TRBV7-7	TRBJ2-5	.	.	TGTGCCAGCAGCTTAGATCCAGCGGCTAGGGGGAAGACCCAGTACTTC	CASSLDPAARGKTQYF
TRBV7-9	TRBJ2-7	.	TRBD1	TGTGCCAGCAGCTTATTTCAGGGGGCCTACGAGCAGTACTTC	CASSLFQGAYEQYF
TRBV7-6	TRBJ1-5	.	.	TGTGCCAGCAGCCTAGGGGTCCGACGCGGGAAGGGTCAGCCCCAGCATTTT	CASSLGVRRGKGQPQHF
TRBV28	TRBJ1-6	.	.	TGTGCCAGCAGTTTTGAGGACAGAGTCGGTTCACCCCTCCACTTT	CASSFEDRVGSPLHF
TRBV25-1	TRBJ2-5	.	.	TGTGCCAGCAGTGAAGGGGGCTTGGGGGAGACCCAGTACTTC	CASSEGGLGETQYF
TRBV6-1	TRBJ2-3	.	.	TGTGCCAGCAGTGGAACAGATTGGTGGACAGATACGCAGTATTTT	CASSGTDWWTDTQYF
TRBV5-1	TRBJ1-4	.	TRBD1	TGCGCCAGCAGCTTGGCGGGGGACAGTTATAATGAAAAACTGTTTTTT	CASSLAGDSYNEKLFF
TRBV30	TRBJ1-5	.	TRBD1	TGTGCCTGGAGTGTAAATGGACAGGGGAATCAGCCCCAGCATTTT	CAWSVNGQGNQPQHF
TRBV5-1	TRBJ1-1	.	.	TGCGCCAGCAGCCCCCGTCTCTATTTGAACACTGAAGCTTTCTTT	CASSPRLYLNTEAFF
TRBV30	TRBJ1-2	.	TRBD1	TGTGCCTGGAGTCACGACAGGGAAACGGATGGCTACACCTTC	CAWSHDRETDGYTF
TRBV6-5	TRBJ2-1	.	.	TGTGCCAGCAGTTACTTCCCAGGAGGGGTATACAATGAGCAGTTCTTC	CASSYFPGGVYNEQFF
TRBV7-9	TRBJ2-4	.	TRBD2	TGTGCCAGCAGCTGGCTACTAGCGGGAGATAAGGACATTCAGTACTTC	CASSWLLAGDKDIQYF
TRBV9	TRBJ2-3	.	.	TGTGCCAGCAGCCCTCAGGGACTTCCAGATACGCAGTATTTT	CASSPQGLPDTQYF
TRBV28	TRBJ2-2	.	TRBD1	TGTGCCAGCAGTCCCAGACAGGGGCTGGGCGGGGAGCTGTTTTTT	CASSPRQGLGGELFF
TRBV19	TRBJ1-1	few	.	TGTGCCAAGCCACTGGACAGCGCGGAAGCTTTCTTT	CAKPLDSAEAFF
TRBV7-8	TRBJ1-2	.	.	TGTGCCAGCAGCACTAGGTTACCCTTAGGAGGCTACACCTTC	CASSTRLPLGGYTF
TRBV9	TRBJ2-1	.	.	TGTGCCAGCAGCGTAGACTTAGGGGTTGAGCAGTTCTTC	CASSVDLGVEQFF
TRBV18	TRBJ1-5	.	TRBD1	TGTGCCAGCTCACCGGGACAGTATAGCAATCAGCCCCAGCATTTT	CASSPGQYSNQPQHF
TRBV29-1	TRBJ2-5	.	.	TGCAGCGTTGAGGTGCCTGGACAGCAAGAGACCCAGTACTTC	CSVEVPGQQETQYF
TRBV19	TRBJ1-4	.	.	TGTGCCAGTAGTATAGGGCCTAATGAAAAACTGTTTTTT	CASSIGPNEKLFF
TRBV9	TRBJ2-2	.	TRBD2	TGTGCCAGCAGCGGGGGACTAGCTTGGGGAGCCTGGCTGTTTTTT	CASSGGLAWGAWLFF